The present TCR beta chain was sequenced within a study of graft-versus-host responses after intestinal transplantation. Study-level information: For around 3 years after anti-thymocyte globulin induction, all recipients took tacrolimus and steroids.

The CDR3 has 16 amino acids. J gave up 0 bases and V 3 bases, and 4 bases lay outside the gene matches. Per the germline V gene, CDR1 is SGDLS and CDR2 is YYNGEE. General study points: Individuals carrying graft-donor T cell macrochimerism showed high graft-versus-host to host-versus-graft clonal ratios in allografts. Circulating GvH clones peaking coincided with falling HvG clones soon after transplant. Some GvH clones appeared in ileal mucosa or blood before recipient bone marrow.

This clone was detected once. Its specificity is not known. This table comes from immunoSEQ multiplex PCR, and its TCRdb copy is limited to in-frame clones, with some not included. In the table there are some 62,000 clones, 90% to 95% of which are singletons. The sequencing used unstimulated CD8+ T cells sorted from spleen or lymph node cells, collected before transplant. This TCR derives from a human donor who was the organ donor for an intestinal transplant. This chain uses TRBV9 with TRBJ2-2; 8 positions match TRBD1. The CDR3, as DNA: TGTGCCAGCAGCGCCTGGGACAGGCCGAACACCGGGGAGCTGTTTTTT. It codes for CASSAWDRPNTGELFF.